One TCR beta chain is described in this entry. The sample comes from a study of neoadjuvant anti-PD-1 for oral cavity cancer. The CDR3 has 14 amino acids. V was cut by 8 bases and J by 0 bases, with 13 bases left in between. Germline assignment: CDR1 GTSNPN and CDR2 SVGIG (reference sequence). Method: immunoSEQ multiplex PCR; TCRdb's copy keeps in-frame clones and lacks some. Of around 60,000 clones in the sample, roughly 80% are singletons; the top ten hold 2.5% to 3%. Source: PBMCs, taken before nivolumab (anti-PD-1) treatment. The V and J genes are TRBV30 and TRBJ1-4, with D unresolved. This clonotype was obtained from a person aged 40 to 85 with oral cavity squamous cell carcinoma. In DNA, the CDR3 is TGTGCCGTTGGGCTATTTGCAACTAATGAAAAACTGTTTTTT. Translation: CAVGLFATNEKLFF.